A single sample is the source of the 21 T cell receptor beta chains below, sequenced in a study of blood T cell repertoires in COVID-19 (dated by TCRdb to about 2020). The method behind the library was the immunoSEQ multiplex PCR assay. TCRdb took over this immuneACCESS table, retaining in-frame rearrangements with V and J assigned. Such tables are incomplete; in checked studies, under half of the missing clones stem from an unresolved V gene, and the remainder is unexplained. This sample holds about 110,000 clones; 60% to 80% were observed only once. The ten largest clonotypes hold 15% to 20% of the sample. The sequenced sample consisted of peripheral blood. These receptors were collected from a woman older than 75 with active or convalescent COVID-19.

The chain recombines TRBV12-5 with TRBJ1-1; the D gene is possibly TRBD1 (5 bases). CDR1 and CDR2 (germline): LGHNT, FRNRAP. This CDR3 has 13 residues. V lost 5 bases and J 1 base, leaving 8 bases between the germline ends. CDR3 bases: TGTGCTAGTGGTCGACAGACGAACACTGAAGCTTTCTTT. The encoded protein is CASGRQTNTEAFF.

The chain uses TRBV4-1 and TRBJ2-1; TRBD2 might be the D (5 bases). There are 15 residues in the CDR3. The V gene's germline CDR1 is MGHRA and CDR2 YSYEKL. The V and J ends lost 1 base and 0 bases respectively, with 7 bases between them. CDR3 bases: TGCGCCAGCAGCCAAGGGACTGTCTCCTACAATGAGCAGTTCTTC. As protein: CASSQGTVSYNEQFF.

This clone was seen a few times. The CDR3 reads CASRTELNYGYTF. The CDR3 DNA reads TGTGCCAGCAGGACAGAACTTAACTATGGCTACACCTTC. The chain is built from TRBV2 and TRBJ1-2; possibly TRBD1 for D (5 bases). CDR1 and CDR2 from the germline V gene are SNHLY and FYNNEI. The CDR3 sequence is 13 residues long. Trimming removed 6 bases from V and 1 base from J, with 9 bases in between.

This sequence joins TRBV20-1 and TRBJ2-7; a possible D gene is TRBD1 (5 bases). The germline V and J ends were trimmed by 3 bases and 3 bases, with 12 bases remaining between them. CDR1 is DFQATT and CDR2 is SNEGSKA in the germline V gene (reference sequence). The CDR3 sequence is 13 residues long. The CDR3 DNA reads TGCAGTGCTAGTCGCCGACAGTTCTACGAGCAGTACTTC. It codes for CSASRRQFYEQYF.

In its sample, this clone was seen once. The chain's CDR3 is CASSSTTDRYYGYTF. For the CDR3, the DNA is TGTGCCAGCAGCTCAACCACGGACAGGTACTATGGCTACACCTTC. The V gene is TRBV9, the J gene TRBJ1-2, with 7 bases lining up with TRBD1. Looked up from germline, CDR1 is SGDLS and CDR2 is YYNGEE. V was clipped by 4 bases and J by 3 bases; unmatched bases: 9. The CDR3 covers 15 residues.

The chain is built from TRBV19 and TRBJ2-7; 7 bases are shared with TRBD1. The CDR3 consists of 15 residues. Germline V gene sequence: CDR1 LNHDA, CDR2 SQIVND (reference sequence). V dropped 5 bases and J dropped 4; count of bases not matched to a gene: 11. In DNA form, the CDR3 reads TGTGCCAGTAGTCCGTCGAACAGGGGAAGGTACGAGCAGTACTTC. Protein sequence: CASSPSNRGRYEQYF.

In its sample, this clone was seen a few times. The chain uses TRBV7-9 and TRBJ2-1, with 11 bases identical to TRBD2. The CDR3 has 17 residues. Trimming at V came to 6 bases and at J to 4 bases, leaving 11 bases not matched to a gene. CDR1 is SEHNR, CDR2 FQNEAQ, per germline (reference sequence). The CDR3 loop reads CASSIESGLAVYNEQFF. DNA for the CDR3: TGTGCCAGCAGTATCGAATCGGGACTAGCGGTATACAATGAGCAGTTCTTC.

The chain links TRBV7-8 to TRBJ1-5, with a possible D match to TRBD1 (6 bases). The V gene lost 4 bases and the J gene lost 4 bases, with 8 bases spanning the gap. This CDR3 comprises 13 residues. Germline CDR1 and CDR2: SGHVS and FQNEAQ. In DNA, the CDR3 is TGTGCCAGCAGCTCGGACAGAAATCAGCCCCAGCATTTT. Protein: CASSSDRNQPQHF.

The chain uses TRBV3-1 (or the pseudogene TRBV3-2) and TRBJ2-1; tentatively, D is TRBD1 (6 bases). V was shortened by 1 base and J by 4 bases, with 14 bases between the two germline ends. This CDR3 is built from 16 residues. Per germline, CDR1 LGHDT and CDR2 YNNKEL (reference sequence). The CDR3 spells CASSQAGAVSYNEQFF. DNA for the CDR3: TGTGCCAGCAGCCAAGCAGGGGCCGTTTCTTACAATGAGCAGTTCTTC.

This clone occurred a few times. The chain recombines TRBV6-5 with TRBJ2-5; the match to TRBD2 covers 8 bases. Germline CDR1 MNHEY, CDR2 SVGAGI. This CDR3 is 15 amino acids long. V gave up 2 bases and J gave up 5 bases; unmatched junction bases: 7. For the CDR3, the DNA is TGTGCCAGCAGTTACGCAGCGGGAGCGGAGGAGACCCAGTACTTC. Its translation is CASSYAAGAEETQYF.

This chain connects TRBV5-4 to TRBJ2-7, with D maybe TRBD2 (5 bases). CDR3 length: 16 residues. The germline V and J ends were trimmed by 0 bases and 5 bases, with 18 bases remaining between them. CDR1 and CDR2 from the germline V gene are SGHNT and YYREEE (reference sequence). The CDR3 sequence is CASSLASGLMGDEQYF. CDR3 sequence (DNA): TGTGCCAGCAGCTTGGCCTCGGGGTTGATGGGTGACGAGCAGTACTTC.

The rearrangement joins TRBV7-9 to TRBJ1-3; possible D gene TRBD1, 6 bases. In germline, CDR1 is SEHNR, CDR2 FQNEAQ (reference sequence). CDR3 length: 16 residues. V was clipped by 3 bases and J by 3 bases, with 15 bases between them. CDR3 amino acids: CASSLWKGQYGNTIYF. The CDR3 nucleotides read TGTGCCAGCAGCTTGTGGAAAGGACAGTATGGAAACACCATATATTTT.

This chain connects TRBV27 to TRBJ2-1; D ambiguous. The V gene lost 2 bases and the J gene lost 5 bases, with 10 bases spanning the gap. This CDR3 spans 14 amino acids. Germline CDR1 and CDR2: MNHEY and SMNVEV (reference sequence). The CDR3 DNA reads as TGTGCCAGCAGTTTAAGTGGGCCCCACAATGAGCAGTTCTTC. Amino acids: CASSLSGPHNEQFF.

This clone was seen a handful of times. In nucleotides, the CDR3 is TGCGCCAGCAGCTTGAGGGCAGGGGGTATGAACACTGAAGCTTTCTTT. It yields the protein CASSLRAGGMNTEAFF. The V and J genes are TRBV5-1 and TRBJ1-1; 7 nucleotides agree with TRBD1. V dropped 1 base and J dropped 0; count of bases not matched to a gene: 6. CDR1 is SGHRS and CDR2 is YFSETQ in the germline V gene. This CDR3 has 16 amino acids.

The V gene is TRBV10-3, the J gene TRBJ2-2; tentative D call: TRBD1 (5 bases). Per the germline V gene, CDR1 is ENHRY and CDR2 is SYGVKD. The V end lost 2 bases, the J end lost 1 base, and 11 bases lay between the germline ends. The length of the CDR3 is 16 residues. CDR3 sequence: CAISETGSLNTGELFF. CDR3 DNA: TGTGCCATCAGTGAGACAGGCTCGCTGAACACCGGGGAGCTGTTTTTT.

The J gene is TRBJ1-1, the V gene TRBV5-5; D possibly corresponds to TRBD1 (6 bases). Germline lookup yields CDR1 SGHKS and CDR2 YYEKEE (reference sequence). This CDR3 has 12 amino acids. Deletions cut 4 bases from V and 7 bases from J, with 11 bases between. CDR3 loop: CASSGTGIEAFF. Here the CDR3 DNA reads TGTGCCAGCAGCGGAACAGGGATTGAAGCTTTCTTT.

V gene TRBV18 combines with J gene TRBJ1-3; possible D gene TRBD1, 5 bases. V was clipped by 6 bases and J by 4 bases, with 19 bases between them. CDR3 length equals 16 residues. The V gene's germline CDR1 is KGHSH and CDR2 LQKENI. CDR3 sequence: CASSERSGEGGNTIYF. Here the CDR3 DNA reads TGTGCCAGCTCGGAGCGTTCGGGGGAAGGAGGAAACACCATATATTTT.

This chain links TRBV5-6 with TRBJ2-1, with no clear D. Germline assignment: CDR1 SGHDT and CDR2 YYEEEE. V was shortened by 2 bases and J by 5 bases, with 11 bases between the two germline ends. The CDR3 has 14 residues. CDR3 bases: TGTGCCAGCAGCTTCGGCGGAATCGACAATGAGCAGTTCTTC. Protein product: CASSFGGIDNEQFF.

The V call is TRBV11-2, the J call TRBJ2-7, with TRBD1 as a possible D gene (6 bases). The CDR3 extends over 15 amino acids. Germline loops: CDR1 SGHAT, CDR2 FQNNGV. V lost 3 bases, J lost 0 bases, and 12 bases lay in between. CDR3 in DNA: TGTGCCAGCAGCTTTGGGGGCGACCGCTCCTACGAGCAGTACTTC. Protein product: CASSFGGDRSYEQYF.

The CDR3 spells CASSSYPGGTEAFF. The DNA for the CDR3 is TGTGCCAGCAGTTCATACCCCGGAGGAACTGAAGCTTTCTTT. The chain uses TRBV28 and TRBJ1-1; D gene unclear. The CDR3 is 14 amino acids. The V and J ends lost 4 bases and 5 bases respectively, with 14 bases between them. The germline CDR1 and CDR2 sequences are MDHEN and SYDVKM. Together with reference TRBV28 and TRBJ1-1, the CDR3 gives the full variable domain: DVKVTQSSRYLVKRTGEKVFLECVQDMDHENMFWYRQDPGLGLRLIYFSYDVKMKEKGDIPEGYSVSREKKERFSLILESASTNQTSMYLCASSSYPGGTEAFFGQGTRLTVV.

The CDR3 sequence: CASREGIYNEQFF. The DNA of the CDR3 is TGTGCCAGCAGAGAGGGCATTTACAATGAGCAGTTCTTC. J is TRBJ2-1 and V is TRBV12-3 or TRBV12-4, with D perhaps matching TRBD2 (5 bases). The CDR3 runs to 13 residues. Deletions cut 6 bases from V and 4 bases from J, with 10 bases between.